This is a list of T cell receptor beta chains from one sample in a study of early T cells in non-severe SARS-CoV-2 infection. TCRdb analysed the 5' RACE reads with MiXCR anew, one entry per CDR3 protein. The sample holds about 76,000 distinct CDR3 sequences, approximately 12% seen once. Material: whole blood. All receptors derive from an adult who was a healthcare worker with PCR-confirmed SARS-CoV-2 infection or an uninfected control (not recorded which). Both conserved end residues are part of each CDR3. A D gene is named only where the DNA matches it firmly. Some rows have no size entry. The others give once, few or many, or a class for an expanded clone.

V gene: TRBV2; clone size: many; D gene: NA; J gene: TRBJ2-3; CDR3 DNA: TGTGCCAGCAGCGGACCATCCACAGATACGCAGTATTTT; CDR3 protein: CASSGPSTDTQYF
V gene: TRBV7-9; clone size: many; D gene: NA; J gene: TRBJ1-1; CDR3 DNA: TGTGCCAGCAGTCGCACGGACTTGGGCACTGAAGCTTTCTTT; CDR3 protein: CASSRTDLGTEAFF
V gene: TRBV2; clone size: NA; D gene: TRBD2; J gene: TRBJ2-5; CDR3 DNA: TGTGCCAGCAGTGAAAGAGGGACTAGCGGGATCCCCCAAGAGACCCAGTACTTC; CDR3 protein: CASSERGTSGIPQETQYF
V gene: TRBV19; clone size: NA; D gene: NA; J gene: TRBJ1-2; CDR3 DNA: TGTGCCAGTAGTATAGGGGCGGGCCGCCCTGCTAACTATGGCTACACCTTC; CDR3 protein: CASSIGAGRPANYGYTF
V gene: TRBV19; clone size: NA; D gene: TRBD2; J gene: TRBJ2-2; CDR3 DNA: TGTGCCAGTAGTATAGATTTGTTAGCGGGAGGGCCCACCGGGGAGCTGTTTTTT; CDR3 protein: CASSIDLLAGGPTGELFF
V gene: TRBV7-8; clone size: few; D gene: NA; J gene: TRBJ2-3; CDR3 DNA: TGTGCCAGCGGGGAAAGGCCCACAGATACGCAGTATTTT; CDR3 protein: CASGERPTDTQYF
V gene: TRBV15; clone size: NA; D gene: TRBD2; J gene: TRBJ2-5; CDR3 DNA: TGTGCCACCGGCAGAGAAGCGGGAGGTGGGGAGACCCAGTACTTC; CDR3 protein: CATGREAGGGETQYF
V gene: TRBV28; clone size: many; D gene: TRBD2; J gene: TRBJ2-3; CDR3 DNA: TGTGCCAGCAGTGGGGGGGGTAGAATATCCACAGATACGCAGTATTTT; CDR3 protein: CASSGGGRISTDTQYF
V gene: TRBV12-3/TRBV12-4; clone size: many; D gene: TRBD1; J gene: TRBJ2-2; CDR3 DNA: TGTGCCAGCAGTTTAAGGATACTACTAGGGGACAGGGGGAACACCGGGGAGCTGTTTTTT; CDR3 protein: CASSLRILLGDRGNTGELFF
V gene: TRBV20-1; clone size: NA; D gene: TRBD1; J gene: TRBJ1-1; CDR3 DNA: TGCAGTGCTAGGGGGGACAGGGTTAGGGTGAGGGCTTTCTTT; CDR3 protein: CSARGDRVRVRAFF
V gene: TRBV27; clone size: NA; D gene: TRBD1; J gene: TRBJ2-1; CDR3 DNA: TGTGCCAGCAGTTTAGAAGGGACAGGGTACAATGAGCAGTTCTTC; CDR3 protein: CASSLEGTGYNEQFF
V gene: TRBV7-2; clone size: NA; D gene: TRBD2; J gene: TRBJ2-7; CDR3 DNA: TGTGCCAGCAGCTGGACTAGCGGGTACGAGCAGTACTTC; CDR3 protein: CASSWTSGYEQYF
V gene: TRBV7-9; clone size: many; D gene: TRBD1; J gene: TRBJ2-1; CDR3 DNA: TGTGCCAGCAGCTTAGGGCAGGGGGCTAATGAGCAGTTCTTC; CDR3 protein: CASSLGQGANEQFF
V gene: TRBV3-1; clone size: NA; D gene: TRBD2; J gene: TRBJ2-1; CDR3 DNA: TGTGCCAGCAGCCAAACCCTTGGGACTAGCGGTTACAATGAGCAGTTCTTC; CDR3 protein: CASSQTLGTSGYNEQFF
V gene: TRBV5-5; clone size: NA; D gene: NA; J gene: TRBJ2-5; CDR3 DNA: TGTGCCAGCAGCATGGACCTCTTTAGTGAGACCCAGTACTTC; CDR3 protein: CASSMDLFSETQYF
V gene: TRBV6-2/TRBV6-3; clone size: many; D gene: TRBD2; J gene: TRBJ2-3; CDR3 DNA: TGTGCCAGCAGTCCTCGCGGGAGAGGGACAGATACGCAGTATTTT; CDR3 protein: CASSPRGRGTDTQYF
V gene: TRBV18; clone size: NA; D gene: NA; J gene: TRBJ2-1; CDR3 DNA: TGTGCCAGCTCTCCCCCAGGGCCCACCTACAATGAGCAGTTCTTC; CDR3 protein: CASSPPGPTYNEQFF
V gene: TRBV2; clone size: few; D gene: TRBD2; J gene: TRBJ2-5; CDR3 DNA: TGTGCCAGCAGTGAAGAGCTAGCGGGGGGTCAAGAGACCCAGTACTTC; CDR3 protein: CASSEELAGGQETQYF
V gene: TRBV28; clone size: many; D gene: NA; J gene: TRBJ2-1; CDR3 DNA: TGTGCCAGCAGACCGAAGGCGAATGAGCAGTTCTTC; CDR3 protein: CASRPKANEQFF
V gene: TRBV28; clone size: NA; D gene: TRBD1; J gene: TRBJ1-1; CDR3 DNA: TGTGCCAGCAGTTTGCTCGGGACAGAAAACACTGAAGCTTTCTTT; CDR3 protein: CASSLLGTENTEAFF
V gene: TRBV12-5; clone size: many; D gene: NA; J gene: TRBJ1-2; CDR3 DNA: TGTGCTAGTGCCTTGGGGGTGGAGGGCTATGGCTACACCTTC; CDR3 protein: CASALGVEGYGYTF
V gene: TRBV3-1; clone size: NA; D gene: NA; J gene: TRBJ2-1; CDR3 DNA: TGTGCCAGCAGCCGCGCTGAACAGGGGGGGCGGCAGGCAGGGCAGTTCTTC; CDR3 protein: CASSRAEQGGRQAGQFF
V gene: TRBV4-1; clone size: NA; D gene: TRBD2; J gene: TRBJ2-1; CDR3 DNA: TGCGCCAGCAGCCAATTTCCGGGACTAGCGGGAACTTTAGGTGAGCAGTTCTTC; CDR3 protein: CASSQFPGLAGTLGEQFF
V gene: TRBV13; clone size: few; D gene: NA; J gene: TRBJ2-7; CDR3 DNA: TGTGCCAGCAGCTTAGCCCAGCGGAACGAGCAGTACTTC; CDR3 protein: CASSLAQRNEQYF
V gene: TRBV6-5; clone size: NA; D gene: NA; J gene: TRBJ2-7; CDR3 DNA: TGTGCCAGCAGTTATCGGGAGTTCCACGAGCAGTACTTC; CDR3 protein: CASSYREFHEQYF
V gene: TRBV20-1; clone size: many; D gene: TRBD1; J gene: TRBJ2-7; CDR3 DNA: TGCAGTGCTAGAGATCCCCGACAGGGGCTCTACGAGCAGTACTTC; CDR3 protein: CSARDPRQGLYEQYF
V gene: TRBV7-2; clone size: NA; D gene: NA; J gene: TRBJ2-7; CDR3 DNA: TGTGCCAGCAGCTTACAACTGGACGAGCAGTACTTC; CDR3 protein: CASSLQLDEQYF
V gene: TRBV28; clone size: NA; D gene: NA; J gene: TRBJ1-2; CDR3 DNA: TGTGCGACATTTTCTAACTATGGCTACACCTTC; CDR3 protein: CATFSNYGYTF
V gene: TRBV7-3; clone size: NA; D gene: NA; J gene: TRBJ2-1; CDR3 DNA: TGTGCCAGCAGCTCGCTGGGGGGTACATACAATGAGCAGTTCTTC; CDR3 protein: CASSSLGGTYNEQFF
V gene: TRBV7-6; clone size: NA; D gene: NA; J gene: TRBJ2-3; CDR3 DNA: TGTGCCAGCAGCTTAGAGGGTCGGAATACGCAGTATTTT; CDR3 protein: CASSLEGRNTQYF
V gene: TRBV9; clone size: few; D gene: NA; J gene: TRBJ2-7; CDR3 DNA: TGTGCCAGCAGCGGGGGGATGGGCTCCTACGAGCAGTACTTC; CDR3 protein: CASSGGMGSYEQYF
V gene: TRBV29-1; clone size: few; D gene: NA; J gene: TRBJ2-5; CDR3 DNA: TGCCAGGCCGGGTGGGGGCAGGAGGAGACCCAGTACTTC; CDR3 protein: CQAGWGQEETQYF
V gene: TRBV10-1; clone size: few; D gene: NA; J gene: TRBJ2-7; CDR3 DNA: TGCGCCAGCAGTGACCGACCGGACGCAGGAGACGAGCAGTACTTC; CDR3 protein: CASSDRPDAGDEQYF